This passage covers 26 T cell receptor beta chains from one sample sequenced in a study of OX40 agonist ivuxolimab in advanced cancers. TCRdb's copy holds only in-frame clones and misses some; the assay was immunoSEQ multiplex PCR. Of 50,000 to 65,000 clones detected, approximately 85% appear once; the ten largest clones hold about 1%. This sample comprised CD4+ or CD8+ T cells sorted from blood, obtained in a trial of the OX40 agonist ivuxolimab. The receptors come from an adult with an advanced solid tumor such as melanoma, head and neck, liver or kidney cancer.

The CDR3 DNA follows: TGTGCCAGCTCACCATTAGAGACAGACAATGAGCAGTTCTTC. It translates to CASSPLETDNEQFF. The chain carries TRBV18 and TRBJ2-1, with D perhaps matching TRBD1 (5 bases). Germline loops: CDR1 KGHSH, CDR2 LQKENI. The CDR3 spans 14 residues. The ends were cut back, 2 bases at V and 5 bases at J, with 10 bases in the middle.

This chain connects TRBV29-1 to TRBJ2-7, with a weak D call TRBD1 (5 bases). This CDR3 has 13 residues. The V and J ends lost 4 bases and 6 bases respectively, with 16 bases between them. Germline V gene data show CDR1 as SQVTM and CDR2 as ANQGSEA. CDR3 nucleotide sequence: TGCAGCGTTGCTCTTACAGGCGGTGGCGAGCAGTACTTC. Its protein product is CSVALTGGGEQYF.

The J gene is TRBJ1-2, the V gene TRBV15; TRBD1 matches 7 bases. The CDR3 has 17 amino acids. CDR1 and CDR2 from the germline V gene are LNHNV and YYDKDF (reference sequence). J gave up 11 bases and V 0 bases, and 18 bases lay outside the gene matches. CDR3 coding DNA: TGTGCCACCAGCAGAGAGGGGGACAGACTAAGATTTGAAAGGTACACCTTC. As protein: CATSREGDRLRFERYTF.

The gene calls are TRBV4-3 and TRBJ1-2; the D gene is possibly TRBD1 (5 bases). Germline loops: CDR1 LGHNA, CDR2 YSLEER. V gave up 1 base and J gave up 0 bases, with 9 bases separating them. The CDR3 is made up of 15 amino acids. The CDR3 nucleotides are TGCGCCAGCAGCCAAGTGGGGGTGGCTAACTATGGCTACACCTTC. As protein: CASSQVGVANYGYTF.

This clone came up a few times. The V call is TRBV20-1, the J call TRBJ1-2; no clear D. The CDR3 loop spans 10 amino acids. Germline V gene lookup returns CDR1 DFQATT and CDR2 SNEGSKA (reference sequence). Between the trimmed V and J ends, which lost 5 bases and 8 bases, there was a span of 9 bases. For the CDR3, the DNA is TGCAGTGCTTCCGCCTTCGGCTACACCTTC. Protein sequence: CSASAFGYTF.

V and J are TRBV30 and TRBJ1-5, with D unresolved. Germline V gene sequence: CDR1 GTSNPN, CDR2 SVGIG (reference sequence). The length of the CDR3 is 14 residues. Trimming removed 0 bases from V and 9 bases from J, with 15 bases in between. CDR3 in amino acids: CAWSVVGPFGPQHF. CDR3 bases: TGTGCCTGGAGTGTGGTCGGGCCCTTCGGGCCCCAGCATTTT.

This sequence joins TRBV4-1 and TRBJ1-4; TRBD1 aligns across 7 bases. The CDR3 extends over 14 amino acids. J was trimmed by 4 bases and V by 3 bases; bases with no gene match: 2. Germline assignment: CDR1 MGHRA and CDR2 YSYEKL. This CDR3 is CASSQDRSNEKLFF. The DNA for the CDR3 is TGCGCCAGCAGCCAGGACAGGAGTAATGAAAAACTGTTTTTT.

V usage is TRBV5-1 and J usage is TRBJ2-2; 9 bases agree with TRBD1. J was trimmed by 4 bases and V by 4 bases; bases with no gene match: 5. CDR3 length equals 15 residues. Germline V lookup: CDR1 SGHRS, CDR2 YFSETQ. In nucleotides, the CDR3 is TGCGCCAGCAGCCCCCGGACAGGGGTCACCGGGGAGCTGTTTTTT. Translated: CASSPRTGVTGELFF.

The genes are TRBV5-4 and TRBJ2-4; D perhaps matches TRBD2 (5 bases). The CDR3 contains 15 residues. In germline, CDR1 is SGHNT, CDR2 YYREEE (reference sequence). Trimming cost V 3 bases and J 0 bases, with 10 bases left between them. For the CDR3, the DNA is TGTGCCAGCAGCTCTCAGGACTTAGCCAAAAACATTCAGTACTTC. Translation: CASSSQDLAKNIQYF.

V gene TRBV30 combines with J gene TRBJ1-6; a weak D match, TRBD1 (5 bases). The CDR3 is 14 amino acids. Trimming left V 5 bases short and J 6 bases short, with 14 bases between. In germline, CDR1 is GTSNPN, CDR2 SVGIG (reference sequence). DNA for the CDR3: TGTGCCTGGGCCCCGGGACCGAGTAATTCACCCCTCCACTTT. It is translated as CAWAPGPSNSPLHF.

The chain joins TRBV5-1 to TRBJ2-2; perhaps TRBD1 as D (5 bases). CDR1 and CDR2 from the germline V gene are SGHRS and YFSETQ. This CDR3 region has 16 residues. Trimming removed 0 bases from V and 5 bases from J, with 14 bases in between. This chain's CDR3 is CASSLAFQGTTGELFF. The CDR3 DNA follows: TGCGCCAGCAGCTTGGCCTTTCAGGGAACGACCGGGGAGCTGTTTTTT.

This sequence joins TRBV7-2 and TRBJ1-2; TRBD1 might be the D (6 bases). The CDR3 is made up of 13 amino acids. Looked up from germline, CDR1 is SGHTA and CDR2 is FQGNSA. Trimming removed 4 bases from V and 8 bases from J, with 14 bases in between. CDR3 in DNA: TGTGCCAGCAGCTCACAGGGAAGGCGAGGCTACACCTTC. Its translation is CASSSQGRRGYTF.

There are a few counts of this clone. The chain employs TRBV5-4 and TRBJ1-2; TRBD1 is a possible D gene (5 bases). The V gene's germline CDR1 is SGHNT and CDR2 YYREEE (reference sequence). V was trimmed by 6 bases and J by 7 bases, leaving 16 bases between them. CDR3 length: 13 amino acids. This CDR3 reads CASTTPRGVGYTF. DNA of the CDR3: TGTGCCAGCACCACCCCGCGGGGGGTTGGCTACACCTTC.

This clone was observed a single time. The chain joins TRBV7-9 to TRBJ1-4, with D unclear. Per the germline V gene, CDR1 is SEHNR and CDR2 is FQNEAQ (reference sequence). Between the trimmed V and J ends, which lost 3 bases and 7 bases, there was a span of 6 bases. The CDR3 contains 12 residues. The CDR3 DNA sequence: TGTGCCAGCAGCTTTAACTCTGAAAAACTGTTTTTT. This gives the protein CASSFNSEKLFF.

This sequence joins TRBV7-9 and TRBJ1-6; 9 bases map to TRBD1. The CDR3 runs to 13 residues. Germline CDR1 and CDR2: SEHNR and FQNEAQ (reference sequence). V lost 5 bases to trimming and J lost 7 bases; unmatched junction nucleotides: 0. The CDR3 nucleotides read TGTGCCAGCAGCGGACAGGGGAATTCACCCCTCCACTTT. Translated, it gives CASSGQGNSPLHF.

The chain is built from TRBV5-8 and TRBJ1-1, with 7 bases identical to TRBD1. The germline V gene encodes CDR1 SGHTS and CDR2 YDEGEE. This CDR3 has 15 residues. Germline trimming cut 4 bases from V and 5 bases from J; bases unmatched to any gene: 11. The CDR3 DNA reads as TGTGCCAGCAGCAGTTTGGCCAGGGGGTGGACTGAAGCTTTCTTT. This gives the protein CASSSLARGWTEAFF. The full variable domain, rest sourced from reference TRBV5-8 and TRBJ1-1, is EAGVTQSPTHLIKTRGQQATLRCSPISGHTSVYWYQQALGLGLQFLLWYDEGEERNRGNFPPRFSGRQFPNYSSELNVNALELEDSALYLCASSSLARGWTEAFFGQGTRLTVV.

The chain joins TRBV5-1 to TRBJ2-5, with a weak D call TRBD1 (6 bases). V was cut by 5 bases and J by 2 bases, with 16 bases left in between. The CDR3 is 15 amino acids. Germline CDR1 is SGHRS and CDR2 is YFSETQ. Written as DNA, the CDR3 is TGCGCCAGCAGATGGCTACAGGGAACACAAGAGACCCAGTACTTC. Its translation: CASRWLQGTQETQYF. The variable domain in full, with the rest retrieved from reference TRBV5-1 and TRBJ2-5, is KAGVTQTPRYLIKTRGQQVTLSCSPISGHRSVSWYQQTPGQGLQFLFEYFSETQRNKGNFPGRFSGRQFSNSRSEMNVSTLELGDSALYLCASRWLQGTQETQYFGPGTRLLVL.

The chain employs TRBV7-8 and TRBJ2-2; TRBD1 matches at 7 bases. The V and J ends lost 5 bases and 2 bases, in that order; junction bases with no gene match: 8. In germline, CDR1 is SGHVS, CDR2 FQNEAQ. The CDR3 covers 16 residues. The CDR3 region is CASSPRTGYNTGELFF. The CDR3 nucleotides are TGTGCCAGCAGCCCCCGGACAGGCTACAACACCGGGGAGCTGTTTTTT.

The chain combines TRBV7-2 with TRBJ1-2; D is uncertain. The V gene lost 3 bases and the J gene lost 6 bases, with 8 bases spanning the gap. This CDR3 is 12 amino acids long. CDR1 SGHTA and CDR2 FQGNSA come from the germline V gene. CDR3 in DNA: TGTGCCAGCAGCTTGATGGGGAATGGCTACACCTTC. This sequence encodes CASSLMGNGYTF.

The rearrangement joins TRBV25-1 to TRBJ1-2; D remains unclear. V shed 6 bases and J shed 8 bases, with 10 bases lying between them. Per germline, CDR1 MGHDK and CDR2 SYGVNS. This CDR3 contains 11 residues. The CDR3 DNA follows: TGTGCCAGCAGCGCGGGTATGGGCTACACCTTC. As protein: CASSAGMGYTF.

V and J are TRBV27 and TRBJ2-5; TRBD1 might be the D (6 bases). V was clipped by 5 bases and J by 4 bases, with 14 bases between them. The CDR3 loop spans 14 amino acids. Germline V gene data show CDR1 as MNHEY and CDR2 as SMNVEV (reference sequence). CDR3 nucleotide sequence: TGTGCCAGCAGTGAACAGGGCGGTCGAGAGACCCAGTACTTC. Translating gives CASSEQGGRETQYF.

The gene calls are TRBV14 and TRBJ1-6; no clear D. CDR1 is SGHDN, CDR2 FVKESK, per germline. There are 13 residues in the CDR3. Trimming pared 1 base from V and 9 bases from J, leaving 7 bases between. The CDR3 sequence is CASSQGLPSPLHF. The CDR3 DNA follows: TGTGCCAGCAGCCAAGGCCTTCCTTCACCCCTCCACTTT. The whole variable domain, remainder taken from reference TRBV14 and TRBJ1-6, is EAGVTQFPSHSVIEKGQTVTLRCDPISGHDNLYWYRRVMGKEIKFLLHFVKESKQDESGMPNNRFLAERTGGTYSTLKVQPAELEDSGVYFCASSQGLPSPLHFGNGTRLTVT.

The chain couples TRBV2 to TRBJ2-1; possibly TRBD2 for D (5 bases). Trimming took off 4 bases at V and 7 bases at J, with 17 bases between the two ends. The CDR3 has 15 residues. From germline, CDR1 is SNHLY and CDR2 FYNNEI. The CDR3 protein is CASSASLWGANEQFF. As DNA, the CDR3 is TGTGCCAGCAGTGCTTCCCTTTGGGGAGCTAATGAGCAGTTCTTC.

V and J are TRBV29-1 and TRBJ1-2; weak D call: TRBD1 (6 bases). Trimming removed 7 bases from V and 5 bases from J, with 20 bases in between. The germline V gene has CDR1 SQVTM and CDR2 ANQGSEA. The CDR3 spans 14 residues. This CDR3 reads CSGDRGGRGYGYTF. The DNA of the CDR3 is TGCAGCGGCGATAGGGGGGGGCGCGGATATGGCTACACCTTC.

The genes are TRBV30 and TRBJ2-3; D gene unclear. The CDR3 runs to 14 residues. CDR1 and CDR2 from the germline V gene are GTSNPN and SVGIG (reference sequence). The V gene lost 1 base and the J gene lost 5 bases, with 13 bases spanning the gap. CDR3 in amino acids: CAWSEGTAGDTQYF. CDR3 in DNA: TGTGCCTGGAGTGAGGGAACAGCTGGAGATACGCAGTATTTT.

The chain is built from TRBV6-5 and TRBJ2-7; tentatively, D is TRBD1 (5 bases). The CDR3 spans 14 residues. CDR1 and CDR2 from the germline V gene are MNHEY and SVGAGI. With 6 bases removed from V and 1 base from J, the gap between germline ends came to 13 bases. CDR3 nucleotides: TGTGCCAGCAGCCGATCGCAGGGTTCCTACGAGCAGTACTTC. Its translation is CASSRSQGSYEQYF.